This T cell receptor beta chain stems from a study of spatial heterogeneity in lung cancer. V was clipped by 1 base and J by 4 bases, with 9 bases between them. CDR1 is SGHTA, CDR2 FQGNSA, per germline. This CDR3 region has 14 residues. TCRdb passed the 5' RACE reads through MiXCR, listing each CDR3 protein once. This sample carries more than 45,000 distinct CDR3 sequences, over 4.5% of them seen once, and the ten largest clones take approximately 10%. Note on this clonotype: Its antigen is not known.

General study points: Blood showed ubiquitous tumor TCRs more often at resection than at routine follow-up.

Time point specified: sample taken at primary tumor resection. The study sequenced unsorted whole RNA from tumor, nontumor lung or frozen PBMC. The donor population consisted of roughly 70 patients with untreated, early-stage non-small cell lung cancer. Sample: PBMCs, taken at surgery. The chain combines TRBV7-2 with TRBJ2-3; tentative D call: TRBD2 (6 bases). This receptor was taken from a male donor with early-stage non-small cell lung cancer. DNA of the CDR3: TGTGCCAGCAGCTTAGATCGGGGGTCAGATACGCAGTATTTT. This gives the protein CASSLDRGSDTQYF. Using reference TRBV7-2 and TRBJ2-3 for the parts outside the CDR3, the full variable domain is GAGVSQSPSNKVTEKGKDVELRCDPISGHTALYWYRQSLGQGLEFLIYFQGNSAPDKSGLPSDRFSAERTGGSVSTLTIQRTQQEDSAVYLCASSLDRGSDTQYFGPGTRLTVL.